The rows below give T cell receptor beta chains drawn from one sample of a study of radiotherapy plus CTLA-4 blockade in lung cancer. The assay was immunoSEQ multiplex PCR, and TCRdb's table has in-frame clones only and misses some. The data show some 49,000 clones, approximately 81% seen once. Sequences were derived from peripheral blood, sampled from a patient treated with radiotherapy plus ipilimumab. All receptors derive from a human donor with non-small cell lung cancer whose response to radiotherapy plus ipilimumab could not be evaluated. The CDR3 runs from the conserved cysteine through the conserved F or W. Fields, in order: CDR3 protein, CDR3 DNA, V gene, clone size, D gene, J gene. The D gene is left open where the match is weak. Only some rows state a clone size, as once, few, many or a class for expanded clones.

cdr3_aa: CASSLQGATYEQYF
cdr3_nt: TGTGCCAGCAGCCTTCAGGGGGCTACCTACGAGCAGTACTTC
v_call: TRBV7-8
clone_size: .
d_call: TRBD1
j_call: TRBJ2-7

cdr3_aa: CASSDRQDPYEQYF
cdr3_nt: TGTGCCAGCAGTGATAGGCAGGATCCCTACGAGCAGTACTTC
v_call: TRBV25-1
clone_size: .
d_call: .
j_call: TRBJ2-7

cdr3_aa: CASSQPITGKSVYGYTF
cdr3_nt: TGCGCCAGCAGCCAACCGATCACAGGGAAGTCGGTCTATGGCTACACCTTC
v_call: TRBV5-1
clone_size: .
d_call: .
j_call: TRBJ1-2

cdr3_aa: CASSSSGSGLSYEQYF
cdr3_nt: TGTGCCAGCAGCTCTAGCGGGAGCGGACTCTCCTACGAGCAGTACTTC
v_call: TRBV5-4
clone_size: .
d_call: TRBD2
j_call: TRBJ2-7

cdr3_aa: CAWNVQNYGYTF
cdr3_nt: TGTGCCTGGAACGTACAGAACTATGGCTACACCTTC
v_call: TRBV30
clone_size: few
d_call: .
j_call: TRBJ1-2

cdr3_aa: CASRNAMREANVLTF
cdr3_nt: TGTGCCAGCAGAAATGCCATGAGGGAGGCCAACGTCCTGACTTTC
v_call: TRBV5-4
clone_size: .
d_call: .
j_call: TRBJ2-6

cdr3_aa: CASIRDSYNEQFF
cdr3_nt: TGTGCCAGCATCCGGGATTCCTACAATGAGCAGTTCTTC
v_call: TRBV2
clone_size: .
d_call: .
j_call: TRBJ2-1

cdr3_aa: CSVATGGRNEQFF
cdr3_nt: TGCAGCGTTGCAACGGGAGGGCGAAATGAGCAGTTCTTC
v_call: TRBV29-1
clone_size: .
d_call: TRBD2
j_call: TRBJ2-1

cdr3_aa: CASSDDRGKTQYF
cdr3_nt: TGTGCCAGCAGTGATGACAGGGGCAAGACCCAGTACTTC
v_call: TRBV2
clone_size: .
d_call: TRBD1
j_call: TRBJ2-5

cdr3_aa: CASIMDRAGTGELFF
cdr3_nt: TGTGCCAGCATAATGGACAGGGCGGGGACCGGGGAGCTGTTTTTT
v_call: TRBV11-2
clone_size: .
d_call: TRBD1
j_call: TRBJ2-2

cdr3_aa: CASSPQVPTEAFF
cdr3_nt: TGTGCCAGCAGTCCACAAGTGCCCACTGAAGCTTTCTTT
v_call: TRBV6-5
clone_size: .
d_call: .
j_call: TRBJ1-1

cdr3_aa: CSVGGLAGSEQYF
cdr3_nt: TGCAGCGTTGGGGGACTAGCGGGATCTGAGCAGTACTTC
v_call: TRBV29-1
clone_size: .
d_call: TRBD2
j_call: TRBJ2-7

cdr3_aa: CASSLGEGQTKNIQYF
cdr3_nt: TGTGCCAGCAGCTTAGGGGAAGGACAGACCAAAAACATTCAGTACTTC
v_call: TRBV7-9
clone_size: .
d_call: .
j_call: TRBJ2-4

cdr3_aa: CATSRAGRAGTEAFF
cdr3_nt: TGTGCCACCAGCAGAGCAGGCAGGGCTGGGACTGAAGCTTTCTTT
v_call: TRBV15
clone_size: .
d_call: .
j_call: TRBJ1-1

cdr3_aa: CASRPDGLALNTGELFF
cdr3_nt: TGTGCCAGCAGGCCCGACGGGCTAGCGTTGAACACCGGGGAGCTGTTTTTT
v_call: TRBV28
clone_size: once
d_call: .
j_call: TRBJ2-2

cdr3_aa: CASSPDREGQPQHF
cdr3_nt: TGTGCCAGCTCACCGGACAGGGAGGGGCAGCCCCAGCATTTT
v_call: TRBV18
clone_size: .
d_call: TRBD1
j_call: TRBJ1-5

cdr3_aa: CASSRETDSHGYTF
cdr3_nt: TGCGCCAGCAGCCGAGAGACAGATTCCCATGGCTACACCTTC
v_call: TRBV4-1
clone_size: .
d_call: .
j_call: TRBJ1-2

cdr3_aa: CASSLSLSSYNEQFF
cdr3_nt: TGTGCCAGCAGCTTAAGCCTAAGCTCCTACAATGAGCAGTTCTTC
v_call: TRBV7-8
clone_size: .
d_call: .
j_call: TRBJ2-1

cdr3_aa: CASSSRDRGRGETQYF
cdr3_nt: TGTGCCAGCAGTTCCCGGGACAGGGGACGTGGAGAGACCCAGTACTTC
v_call: TRBV5-5
clone_size: .
d_call: TRBD1
j_call: TRBJ2-5

cdr3_aa: CASTDFYEQYF
cdr3_nt: TGTGCCAGCACCGACTTCTACGAGCAGTACTTC
v_call: TRBV11-2
clone_size: few
d_call: .
j_call: TRBJ2-7

cdr3_aa: CASSQVFEGGYEAFF
cdr3_nt: TGCGCCAGCAGCCAAGTTTTTGAGGGCGGCTATGAAGCTTTCTTT
v_call: TRBV4-3
clone_size: .
d_call: .
j_call: TRBJ1-1

cdr3_aa: CASSLGALSYEQYF
cdr3_nt: TGTGCCAGCAGCTTAGGCGCTCTATCCTACGAGCAGTACTTC
v_call: TRBV7-9
clone_size: .
d_call: .
j_call: TRBJ2-7

cdr3_aa: CASSRYTGSGNTIYF
cdr3_nt: TGTGCCAGCAGCCGGTACACAGGCTCTGGAAACACCATATATTTT
v_call: TRBV7-2
clone_size: .
d_call: .
j_call: TRBJ1-3

cdr3_aa: CASSESEVPLRRNEQFF
cdr3_nt: TGTGCCAGCAGTGAATCGGAGGTGCCGCTGCGGAGGAATGAGCAGTTCTTC
v_call: TRBV25-1
clone_size: .
d_call: .
j_call: TRBJ2-1

cdr3_aa: CASSETVAGAFSYEQYF
cdr3_nt: TGTGCCAGCAGTGAAACAGTAGCGGGAGCCTTCTCCTACGAGCAGTACTTC
v_call: TRBV2
clone_size: .
d_call: TRBD2
j_call: TRBJ2-7

cdr3_aa: CASAGTGITDTQYF
cdr3_nt: TGCGCCAGTGCCGGGACAGGGATCACAGATACGCAGTATTTT
v_call: TRBV10-2
clone_size: .
d_call: TRBD1
j_call: TRBJ2-3

cdr3_aa: CASSPRTGSVDNEQFF
cdr3_nt: TGTGCCAGCAGTCCAAGGACAGGGTCGGTGGACAATGAGCAGTTCTTC
v_call: TRBV28
clone_size: once
d_call: TRBD1
j_call: TRBJ2-1

cdr3_aa: CASSFGHASSYEQYF
cdr3_nt: TGTGCCAGCAGCTTTGGGCATGCAAGCTCCTACGAGCAGTACTTC
v_call: TRBV7-2
clone_size: .
d_call: .
j_call: TRBJ2-7

cdr3_aa: CASSLDPSPGERSDTQYF
cdr3_nt: TGTGCCAGCAGCTTAGACCCCTCTCCGGGGGAACGTTCAGATACGCAGTATTTT
v_call: TRBV7-2
clone_size: .
d_call: .
j_call: TRBJ2-3

cdr3_aa: CASSARTVNTEAFF
cdr3_nt: TGCGCCAGCAGCGCTCGGACAGTGAACACTGAAGCTTTCTTT
v_call: TRBV4-3
clone_size: .
d_call: .
j_call: TRBJ1-1

cdr3_aa: CASNGGRGRYQPQHF
cdr3_nt: TGTGCCAGCAATGGCGGCAGGGGGCGTTATCAGCCCCAGCATTTT
v_call: TRBV28
clone_size: once
d_call: TRBD1
j_call: TRBJ1-5

cdr3_aa: CASSPGQQETQYF
cdr3_nt: TGTGCCAGCAGCCCGGGACAGCAAGAGACCCAGTACTTC
v_call: TRBV14
clone_size: .
d_call: TRBD1
j_call: TRBJ2-5

cdr3_aa: CASSYSRGSGANVLTF
cdr3_nt: TGTGCCAGCAGTTACTCGAGGGGGTCTGGGGCCAACGTCCTGACTTTC
v_call: TRBV6-5
clone_size: .
d_call: .
j_call: TRBJ2-6

cdr3_aa: CASRPGGGTYNEQFF
cdr3_nt: TGTGCCAGCAGGCCAGGGGGCGGCACCTACAATGAGCAGTTCTTC
v_call: TRBV2
clone_size: .
d_call: TRBD1
j_call: TRBJ2-1

cdr3_aa: CASSSNLGEPLHF
cdr3_nt: TGTGCCAGCAGCTCGAATCTAGGCGAACCCCTCCACTTT
v_call: TRBV7-9
clone_size: .
d_call: .
j_call: TRBJ1-6

cdr3_aa: CASSFGSSGNSNQPQHF
cdr3_nt: TGTGCCAGCAGTTTCGGATCGTCCGGGAATAGCAATCAGCCCCAGCATTTT
v_call: TRBV28
clone_size: .
d_call: .
j_call: TRBJ1-5

cdr3_aa: CASSLQGGEQFF
cdr3_nt: TGTGCCAGCAGCTTACAGGGAGGTGAGCAGTTCTTC
v_call: TRBV13
clone_size: .
d_call: .
j_call: TRBJ2-1